The T cell receptor beta chain under discussion was sequenced for a study of blood T cell repertoires in COVID-19. The Seattle patients joined while their infection was active and were tracked longitudinally afterward. Under the authors' procedure: Cell counts per sample came from amplifying reference gene primers. This table comes from immunoSEQ multiplex PCR, and its TCRdb copy is limited to in-frame clones, with some not included. D and trimming were read from the DNA, whereas the V and J calls and clone size are those reported in that table. This sample has some 350,000 clones; about 90% occur once, and the top ten carry about 6%. In its sample, this clone was seen once. This CDR3 is built from 15 residues.

V and J are TRBV12-2 and TRBJ2-5; the D call in the table, TRBD1, was not verified against the DNA. TRBV12-2 is classified as a pseudogene. The material sequenced was peripheral blood. The source of this sequence is a woman in her fifties or sixties with COVID-19, enrolled during active disease. Here the CDR3 reads CASRSARGTTETQYF. DNA for the CDR3: TGTGCAAGTCGCTCCGCCCGAGGGACAACGGAGACCCAGTACTTC.